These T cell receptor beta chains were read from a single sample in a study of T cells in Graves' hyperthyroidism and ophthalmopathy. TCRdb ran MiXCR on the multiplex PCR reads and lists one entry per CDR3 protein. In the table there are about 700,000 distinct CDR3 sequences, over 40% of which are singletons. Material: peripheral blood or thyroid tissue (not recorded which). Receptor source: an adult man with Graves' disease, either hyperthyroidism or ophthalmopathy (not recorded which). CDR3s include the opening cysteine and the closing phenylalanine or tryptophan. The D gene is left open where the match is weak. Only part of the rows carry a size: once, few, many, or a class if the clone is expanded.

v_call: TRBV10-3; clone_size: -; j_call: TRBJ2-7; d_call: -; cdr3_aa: CAAQGGEHYEQYF; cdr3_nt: TGTGCCGCACAGGGAGGGGAGCACTACGAGCAGTACTTC
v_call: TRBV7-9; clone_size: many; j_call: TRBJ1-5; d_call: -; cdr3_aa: CASSREGPNQPQHF; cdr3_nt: TGTGCCAGCAGCCGGGAAGGGCCCAATCAGCCCCAGCATTTT
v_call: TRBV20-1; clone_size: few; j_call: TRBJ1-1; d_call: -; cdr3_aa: CSALVRWNTEAFF; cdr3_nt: TGCAGTGCCCTGGTTCGATGGAACACTGAAGCTTTCTTT
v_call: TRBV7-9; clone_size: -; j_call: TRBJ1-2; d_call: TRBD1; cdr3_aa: CASSPSDRAYGYTF; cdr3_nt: TGTGCCAGCAGCCCCTCCGACAGGGCCTATGGCTACACCTTC
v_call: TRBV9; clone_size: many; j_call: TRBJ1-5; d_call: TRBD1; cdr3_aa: CASSDRQGSGNQPQHF; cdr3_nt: TGTGCCAGCAGCGACCGACAGGGATCGGGTAATCAGCCCCAGCATTTT
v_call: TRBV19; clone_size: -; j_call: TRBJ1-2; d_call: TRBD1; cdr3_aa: CATTGDSYYGYTF; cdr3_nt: TGTGCCACCACAGGGGATTCTTACTATGGCTACACCTTC
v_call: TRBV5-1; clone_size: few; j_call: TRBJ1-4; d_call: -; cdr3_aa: CASSLGTTPIGGEKLFF; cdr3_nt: TGCGCCAGCAGCCTCGGGACGACGCCAATTGGGGGTGAAAAACTGTTTTTT
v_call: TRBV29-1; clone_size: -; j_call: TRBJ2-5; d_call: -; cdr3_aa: CSVLLVGGQTQYF; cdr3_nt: TGCAGCGTTCTGTTGGTGGGAGGTCAGACCCAGTACTTC
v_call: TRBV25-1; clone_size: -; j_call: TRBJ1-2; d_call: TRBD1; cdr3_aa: CASRPAQGQSNGYTF; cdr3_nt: TGTGCCAGCAGACCTGCCCAGGGACAGAGCAATGGCTACACCTTC
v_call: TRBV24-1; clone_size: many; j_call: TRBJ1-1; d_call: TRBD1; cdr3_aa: CATSDSGTAVTEAFF; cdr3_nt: TGTGCCACCAGTGATTCCGGGACAGCAGTAACTGAAGCTTTCTTT
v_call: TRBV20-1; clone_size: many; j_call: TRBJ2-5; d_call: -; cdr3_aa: CSAPRPTQYF; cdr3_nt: TGCAGTGCTCCCCGACCAACCCAGTACTTC
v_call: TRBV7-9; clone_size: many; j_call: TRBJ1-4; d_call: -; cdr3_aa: CASSPETNEKLFF; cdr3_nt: TGTGCCAGCAGCCCAGAGACTAATGAAAAACTGTTTTTT
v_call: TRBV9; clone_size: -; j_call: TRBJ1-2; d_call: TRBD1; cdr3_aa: CASSPLIDRGKINYGYTF; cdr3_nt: TGTGCCAGCAGCCCCCTGATCGACAGGGGAAAAATCAACTATGGCTACACCTTC
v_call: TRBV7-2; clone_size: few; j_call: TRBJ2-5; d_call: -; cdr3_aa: CASSPVTGGALETQYF; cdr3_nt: TGTGCCAGCAGCCCTGTGACGGGGGGCGCTTTGGAGACCCAGTACTTC